These 6 T cell receptor beta chains were all obtained from the same sample, sequenced in a study of beta chain features in type 1 diabetes. Reverse transcribing all isolated RNA meant expressed TCRB transcripts were sequenced. Clones were read by immunoSEQ multiplex PCR, and TCRdb kept only the in-frame ones, dropping some. This sample has about 150,000 clones, with about 8.1% found just once. The source material was central memory CD4+ T cells from blood. Source of these receptors: a man in his late teens or twenties in good health.

The chain combines TRBV7-2 with TRBJ2-7, with a weak D call TRBD1 (6 bases). The V end was cut by 3 bases, the J end by 4 bases, with 10 bases between. CDR3 size: 13 residues. Germline lookup yields CDR1 SGHTA and CDR2 FQGNSA. The CDR3 bases are TGTGCCAGCAGCTTGGACAGCGCTTACGAGCAGTACTTC. Amino acid sequence: CASSLDSAYEQYF.

This chain connects TRBV11-2 to TRBJ2-7, with D maybe TRBD1 (6 bases). This CDR3 has 15 residues. Germline CDR1 is SGHAT and CDR2 is FQNNGV. Trimming stripped 0 bases from V and 1 base from J, with 10 bases between. The CDR3 protein is CASSLDPGVSYEQYF. The CDR3 DNA reads as TGTGCCAGCAGCTTAGATCCAGGGGTGTCCTACGAGCAGTACTTC.

This chain links TRBV6-1 with TRBJ1-1; no clear D gene. With 4 bases removed from V and 4 bases from J, the gap between germline ends came to 13 bases. Germline lookup yields CDR1 MNHNS and CDR2 SASEGT. The CDR3 totals 14 residues. The CDR3 DNA follows: TGTGCCAGCAGTGGGGCGCGGGATGTCACTGAAGCTTTCTTT. Translated: CASSGARDVTEAFF.

This clone was detected a few times. V usage is TRBV21-1 and J usage is TRBJ1-2. TRBV21-1 is classified as a pseudogene. The CDR3 consists of 13 residues. CDR3 sequence (DNA): TGTGCCAGCAGCAAACGGGGAGACTATGGCTACACCTTC. This codes for CASSKRGDYGYTF.

This clone was seen only a few times. The J gene is TRBJ1-2, the V gene TRBV15; D gene uncertain. Germline values: CDR1 LNHNV, CDR2 YYDKDF (reference sequence). The V and J ends lost 0 bases and 4 bases respectively, with 12 bases between them. The CDR3 is 15 residues long. The CDR3: CATSRDGVAGYGYTF. The CDR3 coding sequence is TGTGCCACCAGCAGAGATGGGGTAGCGGGCTATGGCTACACCTTC.

The sample holds many counts of this clone. This chain joins TRBV28 and TRBJ2-2, with no clear D. The CDR3 sequence is 12 residues long. Germline loops: CDR1 MDHEN, CDR2 SYDVKM. Trimming stripped 7 bases from V and 3 bases from J, with 6 bases between. This CDR3 reads CASTSYTGELFF. The CDR3, as DNA: TGTGCCAGCACCTCGTACACCGGGGAGCTGTTTTTT.